The TCR beta chain described here comes from a study of tumor-infiltrating lymphocytes in primary liver carcinoma. Study-wide background: Tumor staging was T1-T3 N0M0; sizes spanned 4.2 to 10 cm across.

This clonotype has just a few counts. The authors made TCR beta cDNA from around 500 ng total RNA with a constant-region primer. Employing slightly modified ARM-PCR, three nested multiplex PCR rounds were run, and these gave rise to the TCR beta libraries. A C-beta reverse primer was combined with TRBV1-TRBV30 forward primers in the first two PCR rounds, and each round had around 11 cycles. TCRdb ran MiXCR on the multiplex PCR reads and lists one entry per CDR3 protein. In the table there are about 96,000 distinct CDR3 sequences, less than 70% of which are singletons. Each 20-30 mg portion of unsorted bulk tissue served as the source for co-extraction of RNA and DNA. Treatment of the patients' primary liver carcinoma consisted of surgical resection. The patients carried chronic HBV infection and had received no treatment. The CDR3 is made up of 16 amino acids. Germline V gene sequence: CDR1 SGHRS, CDR2 YFSETQ. V was shortened by 0 bases and J by 0 bases, with 12 bases between the two germline ends.

The specimen was tumor-adjacent normal liver tissue. The chain couples TRBV5-1 to TRBJ2-5; TRBD1 is a possible D gene (6 bases). This receptor was obtained from a middle-aged man with primary liver carcinoma and hepatitis B virus infection. CDR3 region: CASSLGQGPNQETQYF. DNA for the CDR3: TGCGCCAGCAGCTTGGGGCAGGGGCCAAACCAAGAGACCCAGTACTTC.